These T cell receptor beta chains were read from a single sample in a study of OX40 agonist ivuxolimab in advanced cancers. Sequenced by immunoSEQ multiplex PCR; TCRdb stores in-frame clones only, minus some. The table has under 85,000 clones, 90% to 95% seen once; the top ten hold around 4.9%. The specimen was CD4+ or CD8+ T cells sorted from blood, collected in a trial of the OX40 agonist ivuxolimab. The receptor set was obtained from an adult with an advanced solid tumor such as melanoma, head and neck, liver or kidney cancer. Both conserved end residues are part of each CDR3. A D gene is named only where the DNA matches it firmly. Expanded clones are given a class, and other clones once, few, many or no size at all.

TRBV6-5	.	.	TRBJ1-1	CASSPRGVTEAFF	TGTGCCAGCAGTCCCAGGGGCGTCACTGAAGCTTTCTTT
TRBV11-3	TRBD1	.	TRBJ2-7	CASSSRDRGWYEQYF	TGTGCCAGCAGCAGCCGGGACAGGGGGTGGTACGAGCAGTACTTC
TRBV19	.	.	TRBJ2-2	CASSIVVGTGELFF	TGTGCCAGTAGTATAGTAGTGGGCACCGGGGAGCTGTTTTTT
TRBV19	.	.	TRBJ2-6	CASSQGHLEGANVLTF	TGTGCCAGTAGCCAGGGACACCTTGAGGGGGCCAACGTCCTGACTTTC
TRBV11-3	.	once	TRBJ2-1	CASSLGGVNDEQFF	TGTGCCAGCAGCTTAGGGGGAGTAAACGATGAGCAGTTCTTC
TRBV7-3	.	.	TRBJ2-2	CASSLALDTGELFF	TGTGCCAGCAGCTTAGCTCTCGACACCGGGGAGCTGTTTTTT
TRBV6-1	TRBD2	.	TRBJ2-1	CASSEARFSGRSNEQFF	TGTGCCAGCAGTGAAGCGAGGTTTAGCGGGAGGTCCAATGAGCAGTTCTTC
TRBV12-5	TRBD1	.	TRBJ2-1	CASGLPQRPGQGRNEQFF	TGTGCTAGTGGTTTGCCTCAAAGACCGGGACAGGGGAGGAATGAGCAGTTCTTC
TRBV11-3	.	.	TRBJ2-2	CASSLAGVRSDTGELFF	TGTGCCAGCAGCTTAGCCGGGGTTAGGTCGGACACCGGGGAGCTGTTTTTT
TRBV20-1	.	.	TRBJ2-3	CSALKVAQYF	TGCAGTGCGCTCAAAGTCGCGCAGTATTTT
TRBV6-5	TRBD2	.	TRBJ2-1	CASSYRAGEVFF	TGTGCCAGCAGTTACAGAGCGGGAGAGGTGTTCTTC
TRBV19	TRBD2	.	TRBJ2-5	CATSAGAQETQYF	TGTGCCACCTCAGCGGGAGCGCAAGAGACCCAGTACTTC
TRBV11-3	TRBD1	.	TRBJ2-1	CASTGTGRYNEQFF	TGTGCCAGTACCGGGACAGGGAGATACAATGAGCAGTTCTTC
TRBV14	.	.	TRBJ1-3	CASSHLNSGNTIYF	TGTGCCAGCAGCCATCTTAACTCTGGAAACACCATATATTTT
TRBV5-1	.	.	TRBJ2-6	CASSLPPGANVLTF	TGCGCCAGCAGCTTACCCCCTGGGGCCAACGTCCTGACTTTC
TRBV29-1	TRBD1	.	TRBJ1-4	CSVEGPVGQAEKLFF	TGCAGCGTTGAAGGCCCCGTAGGACAGGCGGAAAAACTGTTTTTT
TRBV11-2	TRBD2	.	TRBJ2-1	CASSPRTSAYNEQFF	TGTGCCAGCAGCCCGCGGACTAGCGCCTACAATGAGCAGTTCTTC
TRBV10-1	TRBD2	few	TRBJ2-7	CASRTSEHYEQYF	TGCGCCAGCAGGACTAGCGAGCACTACGAGCAGTACTTC
TRBV5-4	TRBD2	.	TRBJ2-6	CASSSGGAGANVLTF	TGTGCCAGCAGCTCGGGGGGGGCAGGGGCCAACGTCCTGACTTTC
TRBV19	TRBD1	.	TRBJ1-3	CASRRGGRTLGNTIYF	TGTGCCAGTAGACGAGGGGGCAGGACCCTGGGAAACACCATATATTTT
TRBV7-6	.	few	TRBJ1-1	CASSLGGRATEAFF	TGTGCCAGCAGCTTAGGAGGCAGGGCTACTGAAGCTTTCTTT
TRBV4-3	.	.	TRBJ2-3	CASSQDRIAGADTQYF	TGCGCCAGCAGCCAAGATCGGATAGCAGGGGCAGATACGCAGTATTTT
TRBV6-1	.	.	TRBJ2-2	CASSPTPGGELFF	TGTGCCAGCAGTCCTACCCCGGGCGGGGAGCTGTTTTTT
TRBV11-2	.	.	TRBJ1-1	CASSLVYGAEAFF	TGTGCCAGCAGCTTAGTATACGGGGCTGAAGCTTTCTTT
TRBV2	TRBD2	.	TRBJ2-3	CASRRGTSGSTDTQYF	TGTGCCAGCAGGAGGGGGACTAGCGGAAGCACAGATACGCAGTATTTT
TRBV19	.	.	TRBJ1-1	CASSILADLNTEAFF	TGTGCCAGTAGTATCTTGGCAGACTTGAACACTGAAGCTTTCTTT
TRBV11-2	.	.	TRBJ2-5	CASSLVLTPRIETQYF	TGTGCCAGCAGCTTAGTATTGACCCCTAGGATTGAGACCCAGTACTTC
TRBV28	.	.	TRBJ1-1	CASSMGGAKNTEAFF	TGTGCCAGCTCGATGGGTGGGGCTAAGAACACTGAAGCTTTCTTT
TRBV7-2	.	.	TRBJ2-3	CASRRGGAGTGSTDTQYF	TGTGCCAGCAGGAGAGGGGGAGCCGGGACTGGGAGCACAGATACGCAGTATTTT
TRBV11-3	TRBD2	.	TRBJ2-1	CASSLTSGRGNEQFF	TGTGCCAGCAGTTTAACTAGCGGGAGAGGCAATGAGCAGTTCTTC
TRBV28	.	.	TRBJ1-2	CASRRGPGGYGYTF	TGTGCCAGCAGGCGAGGGCCGGGGGGTTATGGCTACACCTTC
TRBV9	.	.	TRBJ2-2	CASAVQGNTGELFF	TGTGCCAGCGCTGTACAGGGTAACACCGGGGAGCTGTTTTTT
TRBV11-2	TRBD2	.	TRBJ2-7	CASSLGGGFSGSYEQYF	TGTGCCAGCAGCTTAGGAGGGGGGTTTAGCGGGAGCTACGAGCAGTACTTC
TRBV7-2	.	.	TRBJ2-1	CASSLVGQYNEQFF	TGTGCCAGCAGCTTAGTCGGGCAATACAATGAGCAGTTCTTC
TRBV10-3	.	.	TRBJ2-5	CATLAGLKQETQYF	TGTGCCACCCTCGCGGGCCTGAAACAAGAGACCCAGTACTTC
TRBV4-3	TRBD2	.	TRBJ2-3	CASSQELAGDTQYF	TGCGCCAGCAGCCAAGAACTAGCGGGAGATACGCAGTATTTT
TRBV6-1	.	.	TRBJ2-3	CATTTRAMDTQYF	TGTGCCACTACGACTAGGGCAATGGATACGCAGTATTTT
TRBV5-1	TRBD1	.	TRBJ2-7	CASSLAQGAADEQYF	TGCGCCAGCAGCTTGGCACAGGGGGCGGCGGACGAGCAGTACTTC
TRBV7-2	.	.	TRBJ2-3	CASSQNGVTTQYF	TGTGCCAGCAGCCAAAATGGGGTGACAACGCAGTATTTT
TRBV28	.	.	TRBJ1-5	CASSDNQPQHF	TGTGCCAGCTCGGACAATCAGCCCCAGCATTTT
TRBV28	.	.	TRBJ2-5	CASSLGVVASQETQYF	TGTGCCAGCAGTTTGGGGGTAGTGGCCTCACAAGAGACCCAGTACTTC
TRBV9	.	.	TRBJ1-1	CASSVDGRPNTEAFF	TGTGCCAGCAGCGTAGATGGACGGCCGAACACTGAAGCTTTCTTT
TRBV6-5	.	.	TRBJ1-2	CASSTTTGFYGYTF	TGTGCCAGCAGTACTACGACAGGATTCTATGGCTACACCTTC